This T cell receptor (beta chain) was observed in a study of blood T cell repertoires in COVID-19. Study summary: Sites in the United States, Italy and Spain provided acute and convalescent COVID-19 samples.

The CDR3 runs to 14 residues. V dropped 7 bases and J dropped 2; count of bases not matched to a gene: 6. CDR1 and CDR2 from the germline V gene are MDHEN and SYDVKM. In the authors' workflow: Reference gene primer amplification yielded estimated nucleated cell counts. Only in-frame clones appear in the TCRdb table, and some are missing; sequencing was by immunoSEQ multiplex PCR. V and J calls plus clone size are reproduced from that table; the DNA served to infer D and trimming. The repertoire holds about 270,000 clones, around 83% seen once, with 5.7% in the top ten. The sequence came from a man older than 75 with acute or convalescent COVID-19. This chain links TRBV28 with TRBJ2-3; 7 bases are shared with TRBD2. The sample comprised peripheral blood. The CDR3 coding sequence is TGTGCCAGCATCCCTAGCGGATACACAGATACGCAGTATTTT. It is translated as CASIPSGYTDTQYF.